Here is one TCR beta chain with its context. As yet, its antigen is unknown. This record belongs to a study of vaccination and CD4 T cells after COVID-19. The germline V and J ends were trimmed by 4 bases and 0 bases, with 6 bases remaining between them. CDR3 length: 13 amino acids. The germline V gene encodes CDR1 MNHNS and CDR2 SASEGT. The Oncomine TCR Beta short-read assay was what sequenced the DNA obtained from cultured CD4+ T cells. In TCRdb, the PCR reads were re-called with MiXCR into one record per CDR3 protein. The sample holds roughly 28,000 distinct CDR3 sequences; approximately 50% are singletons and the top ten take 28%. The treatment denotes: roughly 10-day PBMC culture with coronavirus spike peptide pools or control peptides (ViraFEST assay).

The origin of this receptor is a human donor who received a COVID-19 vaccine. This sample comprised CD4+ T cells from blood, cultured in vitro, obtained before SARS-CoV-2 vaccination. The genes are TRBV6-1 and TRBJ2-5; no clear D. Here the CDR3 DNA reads TGTGCCAGCAGTGTTCGGTACCAAGAGACCCAGTACTTC. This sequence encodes CASSVRYQETQYF.